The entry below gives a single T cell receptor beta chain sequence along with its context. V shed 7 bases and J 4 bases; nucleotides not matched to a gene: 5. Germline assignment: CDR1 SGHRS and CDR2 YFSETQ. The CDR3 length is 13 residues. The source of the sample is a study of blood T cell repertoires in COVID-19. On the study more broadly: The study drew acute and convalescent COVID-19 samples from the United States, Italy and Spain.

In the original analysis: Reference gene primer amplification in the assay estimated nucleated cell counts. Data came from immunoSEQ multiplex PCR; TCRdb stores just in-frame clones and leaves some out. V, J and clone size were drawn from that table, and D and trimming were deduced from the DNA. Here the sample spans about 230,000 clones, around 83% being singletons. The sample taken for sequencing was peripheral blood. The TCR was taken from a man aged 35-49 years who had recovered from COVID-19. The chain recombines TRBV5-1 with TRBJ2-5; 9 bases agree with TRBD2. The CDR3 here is CASSAGGRETQYF. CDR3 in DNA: TGCGCCAGCTCTGCGGGGGGGAGAGAGACCCAGTACTTC.